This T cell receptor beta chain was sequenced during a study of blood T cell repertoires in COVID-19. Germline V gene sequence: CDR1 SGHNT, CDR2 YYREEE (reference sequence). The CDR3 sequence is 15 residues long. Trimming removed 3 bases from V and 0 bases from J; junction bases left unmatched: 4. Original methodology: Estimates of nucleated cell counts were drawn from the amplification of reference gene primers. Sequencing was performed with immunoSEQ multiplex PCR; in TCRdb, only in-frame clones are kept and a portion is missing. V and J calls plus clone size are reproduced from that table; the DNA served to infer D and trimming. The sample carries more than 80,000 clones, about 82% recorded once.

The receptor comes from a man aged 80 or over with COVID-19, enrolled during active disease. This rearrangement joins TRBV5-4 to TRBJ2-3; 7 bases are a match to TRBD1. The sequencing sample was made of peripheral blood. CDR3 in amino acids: CASSSDRASTDTQYF. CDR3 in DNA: TGTGCCAGCAGCTCCGACAGGGCCAGCACAGATACGCAGTATTTT.